These 4 T cell receptor beta chains were sequenced from one sample in a study of siplizumab effects on memory and regulatory T cells. Clones were read by immunoSEQ multiplex PCR, and TCRdb kept only the in-frame ones, dropping some. Of tens of thousands of clones in the sample, approximately 95% were seen once. The sequencing sample was made of non-Treg CD4+ T cells sorted from blood. These receptors all stem from a human donor in good health.

The chain is built from TRBV27 and TRBJ2-7; 9 positions match TRBD1. The CDR3 is 13 amino acids. The V gene end was trimmed by 8 bases and the J gene end by 2 bases; junction bases not matched to a gene: 4. Germline lookup yields CDR1 MNHEY and CDR2 SMNVEV (reference sequence). The CDR3 DNA follows: TGTGCCAGCCAGGGGACAGGGACCTACGAGCAGTACTTC. Its translation: CASQGTGTYEQYF.

The rearrangement links TRBV5-1 to TRBJ1-2; weak D call: TRBD1 (5 bases). V was pared by 4 bases and J by 0 bases, with 13 bases between. The germline V gene encodes CDR1 SGHRS and CDR2 YFSETQ. The CDR3 sequence is 15 residues long. CDR3: CASSNSGLANYGYTF. The DNA for the CDR3 is TGCGCCAGCAGCAATTCAGGGTTAGCTAACTATGGCTACACCTTC.

The chain uses TRBV19 and TRBJ2-2; D not resolved. CDR1 LNHDA and CDR2 SQIVND come from the germline V gene (reference sequence). The CDR3 has 12 amino acids. The V gene lost 1 base and the J gene lost 4 bases, with 1 base spanning the gap. The CDR3 reads CASSIVTGELFF. DNA of the CDR3: TGTGCCAGTAGTATAGTCACCGGGGAGCTGTTTTTT.

The V call is TRBV18, the J call TRBJ2-1, with a possible D match to TRBD1 (6 bases). There are 16 residues in the CDR3. The germline gives CDR1 KGHSH, CDR2 LQKENI. V lost 2 bases, J lost 1 base, and 12 bases lay in between. The CDR3 DNA follows: TGTGCCAGCTCACCAATCCAGGGGAGTTCCTACAATGAGCAGTTCTTC. This codes for CASSPIQGSSYNEQFF.